The present TCR beta chain was sequenced within a study of identical twins. CDR3 length equals 12 residues. Trimming removed 2 bases from V and 7 bases from J, with 8 bases in between. MiXCR was run by TCRdb on the 5' RACE reads, yielding one entry per CDR3 protein. The sample contains a few hundred thousand distinct CDR3 sequences, approximately 24% of which appear only once. The same sample was also studied in work on T cells expressing NK-cell markers.

The rearrangement uses TRBV12-3 or TRBV12-4 and TRBJ1-2, with D hard to call. Material: CD4+ T cells sorted from blood. This TCR was sampled from a woman aged 18-29 years in good health. The CDR3 reads CASSLSQGGYTF. The CDR3 bases are TGTGCCAGCAGTTTATCACAAGGTGGCTACACCTTC.